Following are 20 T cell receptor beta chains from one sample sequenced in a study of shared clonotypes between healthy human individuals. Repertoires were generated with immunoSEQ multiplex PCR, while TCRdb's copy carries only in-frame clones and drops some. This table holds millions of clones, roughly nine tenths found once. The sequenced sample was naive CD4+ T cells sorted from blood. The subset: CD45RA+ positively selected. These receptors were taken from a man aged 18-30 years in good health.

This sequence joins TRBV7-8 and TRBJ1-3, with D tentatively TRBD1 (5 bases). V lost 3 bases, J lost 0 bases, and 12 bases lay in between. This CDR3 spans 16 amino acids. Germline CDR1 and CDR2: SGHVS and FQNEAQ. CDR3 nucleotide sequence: TGTGCCAGCAGCTTTAGACAGCCCAGCTCTGGAAACACCATATATTTT. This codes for CASSFRQPSSGNTIYF.

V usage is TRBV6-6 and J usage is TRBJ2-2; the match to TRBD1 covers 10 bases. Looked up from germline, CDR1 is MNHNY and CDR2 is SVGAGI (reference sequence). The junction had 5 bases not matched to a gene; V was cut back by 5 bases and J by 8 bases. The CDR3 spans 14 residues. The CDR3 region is CASSGQGGVGELFF. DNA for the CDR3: TGTGCCAGCAGTGGACAGGGGGGAGTTGGGGAGCTGTTTTTT.

CDR3 sequence reads: CASSYWTGGTTGELFF. DNA for the CDR3: TGTGCCAGCAGTTACTGGACAGGGGGGACTACCGGGGAGCTGTTTTTT. J is TRBJ2-2 and V is TRBV6-5; 10 nucleotides line up with TRBD1. Germline V lookup: CDR1 MNHEY, CDR2 SVGAGI. The CDR3 sequence is 16 residues long. V gave up 1 base and J gave up 5 bases; unmatched junction bases: 4.

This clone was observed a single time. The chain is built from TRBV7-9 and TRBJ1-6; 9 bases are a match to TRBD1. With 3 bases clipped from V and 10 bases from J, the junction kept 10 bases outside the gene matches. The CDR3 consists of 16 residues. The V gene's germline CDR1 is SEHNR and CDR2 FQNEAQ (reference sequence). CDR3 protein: CASSFRRQGVSSPLHF. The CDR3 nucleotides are TGTGCCAGCAGCTTCCGCCGACAGGGGGTAAGCTCACCCCTCCACTTT. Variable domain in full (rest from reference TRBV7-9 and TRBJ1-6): DTGVSQNPRHKITKRGQNVTFRCDPISEHNRLYWYRQTLGQGPEFLTYFQNEAQLEKSRLLSDRFSAERPKGSFSTLEIQRTEQGDSAMYLCASSFRRQGVSSPLHFGNGTRLTVT.

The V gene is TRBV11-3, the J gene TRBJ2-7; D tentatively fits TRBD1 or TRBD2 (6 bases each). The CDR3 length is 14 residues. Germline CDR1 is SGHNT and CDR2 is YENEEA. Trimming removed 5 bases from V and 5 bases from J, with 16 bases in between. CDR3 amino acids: CASSEGRGGNEQYF. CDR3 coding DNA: TGTGCCAGCAGCGAGGGGAGAGGGGGGAACGAGCAGTACTTC.

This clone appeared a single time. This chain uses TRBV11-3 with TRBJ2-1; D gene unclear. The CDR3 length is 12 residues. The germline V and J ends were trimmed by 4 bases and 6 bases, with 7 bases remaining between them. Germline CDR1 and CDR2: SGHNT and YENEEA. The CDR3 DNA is TGTGCCAGCAGCTCACTTGGCAATGAGCAGTTCTTC. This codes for CASSSLGNEQFF.

The CDR3 DNA follows: TGCGCCAGCAGCTTGGTGGTAGCGGGGGCTCAAGAGACCCAGTACTTC. Amino acid sequence: CASSLVVAGAQETQYF. The chain combines TRBV5-1 with TRBJ2-5; 9 bases fit TRBD2. V lost 0 bases, J lost 2 bases, and 5 bases stayed unmatched. CDR3 length: 16 amino acids. The germline V gene has CDR1 SGHRS and CDR2 YFSETQ.

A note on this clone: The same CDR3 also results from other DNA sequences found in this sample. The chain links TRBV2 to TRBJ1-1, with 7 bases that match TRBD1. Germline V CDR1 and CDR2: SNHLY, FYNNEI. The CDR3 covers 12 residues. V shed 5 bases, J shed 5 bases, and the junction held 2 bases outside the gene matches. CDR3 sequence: CASSTGATEAFF. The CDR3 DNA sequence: TGTGCCAGCAGTACAGGGGCTACTGAAGCTTTCTTT.

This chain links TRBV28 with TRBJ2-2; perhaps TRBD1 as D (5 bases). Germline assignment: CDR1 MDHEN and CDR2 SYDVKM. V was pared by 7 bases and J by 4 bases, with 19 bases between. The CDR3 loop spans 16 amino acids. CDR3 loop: CASTYSSRTSTGELFF. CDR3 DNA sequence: TGTGCCAGCACCTACAGTTCGAGGACAAGCACCGGGGAGCTGTTTTTT.

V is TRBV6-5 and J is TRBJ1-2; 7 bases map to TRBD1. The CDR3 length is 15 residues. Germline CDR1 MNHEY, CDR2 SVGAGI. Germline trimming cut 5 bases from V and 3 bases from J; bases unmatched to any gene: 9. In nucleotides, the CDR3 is TGTGCCAGCAGTCGCGGGACAGCTCAGTACTATGGCTACACCTTC. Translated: CASSRGTAQYYGYTF.

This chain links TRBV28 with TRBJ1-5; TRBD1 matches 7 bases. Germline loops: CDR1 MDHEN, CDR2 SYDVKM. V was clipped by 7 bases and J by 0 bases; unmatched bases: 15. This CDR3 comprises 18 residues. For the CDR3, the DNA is TGTGCCAGCAACTCGTTCACGGGACAGTTTTATAGCAATCAGCCCCAGCATTTT. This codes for CASNSFTGQFYSNQPQHF.

CDR3 loop: CSVEEGAGGPHEQYF. The CDR3 DNA reads TGCAGCGTTGAAGAGGGGGCGGGAGGGCCCCACGAGCAGTACTTC. The J gene is TRBJ2-7, the V gene TRBV29-1; TRBD2 agrees at 9 bases. After removal of 0 bases from V and 5 bases from J, the junction contained 8 bases not matched to a gene. Germline-derived CDR1 and CDR2 are SQVTM and ANQGSEA. This CDR3 has 15 amino acids.

CDR3 nucleotide sequence: TGTGCCAGCAGTTCAGGGCCCACTGCGAGCTATGGCTACACCTTC. The encoded protein is CASSSGPTASYGYTF. V is TRBV5-6 and J is TRBJ1-2; D may be TRBD1 (5 bases). The V end was cut by 5 bases, the J end by 4 bases, with 18 bases between. The CDR3 sequence is 15 residues long. Germline V CDR1 and CDR2: SGHDT, YYEEEE.

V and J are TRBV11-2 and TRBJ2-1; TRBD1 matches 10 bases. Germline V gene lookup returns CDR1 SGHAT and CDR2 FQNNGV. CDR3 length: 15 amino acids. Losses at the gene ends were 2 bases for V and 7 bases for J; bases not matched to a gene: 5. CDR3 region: CASSLRPGQGNEQFF. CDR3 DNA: TGTGCCAGCAGCTTACGCCCGGGACAGGGGAATGAGCAGTTCTTC.

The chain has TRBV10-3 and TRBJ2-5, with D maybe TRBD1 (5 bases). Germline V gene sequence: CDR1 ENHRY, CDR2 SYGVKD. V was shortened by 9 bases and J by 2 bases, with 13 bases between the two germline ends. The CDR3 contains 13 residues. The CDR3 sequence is CAMGRQSQETQYF. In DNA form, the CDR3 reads TGTGCCATGGGGCGACAGTCTCAAGAGACCCAGTACTTC.

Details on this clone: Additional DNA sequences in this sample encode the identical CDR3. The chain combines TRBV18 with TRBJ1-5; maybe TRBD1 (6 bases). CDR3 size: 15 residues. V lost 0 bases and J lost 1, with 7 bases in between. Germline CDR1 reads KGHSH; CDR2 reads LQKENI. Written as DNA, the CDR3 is TGTGCCAGCTCACCACCGGGACAAAGCAATCAGCCCCAGCATTTT. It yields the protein CASSPPGQSNQPQHF.

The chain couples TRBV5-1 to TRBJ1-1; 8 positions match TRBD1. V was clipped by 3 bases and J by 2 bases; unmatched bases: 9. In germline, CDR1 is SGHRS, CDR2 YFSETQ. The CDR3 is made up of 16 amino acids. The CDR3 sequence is CASSWDRIQINTEAFF. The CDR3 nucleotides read TGCGCCAGCAGCTGGGACAGGATTCAAATAAACACTGAAGCTTTCTTT.

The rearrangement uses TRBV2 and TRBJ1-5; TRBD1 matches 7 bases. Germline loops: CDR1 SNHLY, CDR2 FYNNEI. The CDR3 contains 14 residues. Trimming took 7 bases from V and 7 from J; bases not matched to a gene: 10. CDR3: CASTFQGDIQPQHF. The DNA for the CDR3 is TGTGCCAGCACCTTTCAGGGGGATATCCAGCCCCAGCATTTT.

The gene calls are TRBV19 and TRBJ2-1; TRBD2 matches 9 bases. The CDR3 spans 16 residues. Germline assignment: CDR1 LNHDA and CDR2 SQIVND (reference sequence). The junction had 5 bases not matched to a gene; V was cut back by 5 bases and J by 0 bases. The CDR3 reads CASSVQLAGSYNEQFF. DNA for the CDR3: TGTGCCAGTAGTGTTCAACTAGCGGGCTCCTACAATGAGCAGTTCTTC.

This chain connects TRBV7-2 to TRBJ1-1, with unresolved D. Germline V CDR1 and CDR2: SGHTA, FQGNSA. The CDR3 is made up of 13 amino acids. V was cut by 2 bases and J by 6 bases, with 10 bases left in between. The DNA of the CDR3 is TGTGCCAGCAGCTTAAATTTCTTTGCTGAAGCTTTCTTT. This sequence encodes CASSLNFFAEAFF.